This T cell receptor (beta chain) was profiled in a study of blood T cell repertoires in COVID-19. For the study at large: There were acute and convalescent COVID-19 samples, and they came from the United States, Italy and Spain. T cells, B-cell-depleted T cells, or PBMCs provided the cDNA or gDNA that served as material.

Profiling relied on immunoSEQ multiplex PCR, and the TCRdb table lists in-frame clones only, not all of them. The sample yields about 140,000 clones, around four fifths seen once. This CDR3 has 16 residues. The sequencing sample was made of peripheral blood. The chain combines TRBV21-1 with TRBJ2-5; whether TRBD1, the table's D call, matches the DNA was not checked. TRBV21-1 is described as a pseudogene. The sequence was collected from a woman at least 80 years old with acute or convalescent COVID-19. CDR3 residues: CASSRRQGNGRETQYF. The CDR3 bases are TGTGCCAGCAGCCGACGACAGGGGAACGGCCGAGAGACCCAGTACTTC.